This TCR beta chain was identified during a study of cytomegalovirus exposure and HLA in healthy donors. Study information: Within an early data release were tens of millions of unique TCRs drawn from HLA-typed donors.

Study-wide results and limits: Later findings reportedly placed an Asian-associated ancestry cluster below the roughly 670-donor mean for N-insertions. In vitro, a few CMV-associated chains proved specific for CMV antigens.

This clone was found once. Its antigen remains unidentified. The same CDR3 can be traced to other DNA sequences in this sample. The study ran its PCR with 60 Vbeta and 13 Jbeta primers. Method: immunoSEQ multiplex PCR; TCRdb's copy keeps in-frame clones and lacks some. The table shows fewer than 130,000 clones, with 74% occurring only once. Material: PBMCs. The source is a man aged 50 or older in good health and CMV-seropositive.

CDR3: CASRPREDDGYTF. The CDR3 DNA is TGTGCCAGCAGACCCCGGGAAGACGATGGCTACACCTTC. The rearrangement links TRBV27 to TRBJ1-2; D not resolved. V gave up 6 bases and J gave up 6 bases, with 14 bases separating them. CDR1 is MNHEY, CDR2 SMNVEV, per germline (reference sequence). The CDR3 sequence is 13 residues long.